This is a list of T cell receptor beta chains from one sample in a study of T cells in localized non-small cell lung cancer. Profiling relied on immunoSEQ multiplex PCR, and the TCRdb table lists in-frame clones only, not all of them. The sample carries approximately 5,400 clones, around 84% recorded once. Sequenced material: PBMCs, taken before any cancer treatment. These receptors all come from a woman aged 40-70 years with stage II lung adenocarcinoma. Each CDR3 is given with its conserved first and last residue. The D gene is left open where the match is weak. Only part of the rows carry a size: once, few, many, or a class if the clone is expanded.

size	D	length	V	J	CDR3	DNA
.	TRBD1	15	TRBV4-3	TRBJ1-4	CASSRNRGNNEKLFF	TGCGCCAGCAGCCGAAACAGGGGAAATAATGAAAAACTGTTTTTT
.	.	19	TRBV13	TRBJ2-3	CASSSHPGQQGQSTDTQYF	TGTGCCAGCAGCTCACACCCGGGCCAACAGGGACAAAGCACAGATACGCAGTATTTT
.	.	13	TRBV10-2	TRBJ1-5	CASTQGSNQPQHF	TGCGCCAGCACTCAGGGTTCTAATCAGCCCCAGCATTTT
.	.	15	TRBV28	TRBJ1-5	CASKATGFSNQPQHF	TGTGCCAGTAAAGCTACAGGGTTTAGCAATCAGCCCCAGCATTTT
.	.	14	TRBV19	TRBJ1-4	CASRLRGTENILFF	TGTGCCAGTAGACTTCGGGGGACCGAAAATATCCTGTTTTTT
.	.	13	TRBV30	TRBJ1-1	CAWRQTENTEAFF	TGTGCCTGGAGGCAAACAGAGAACACTGAAGCTTTCTTT
.	.	14	TRBV19	TRBJ1-5	CASSIKWGDQPQHF	TGTGCCAGTAGTATTAAGTGGGGGGATCAGCCCCAGCATTTT
.	TRBD1	15	TRBV19	TRBJ2-7	CASSSLEGAAWEQYF	TGTGCCAGTAGTTCCTTAGAGGGGGCGGCTTGGGAGCAGTACTTC
few	.	13	TRBV6-5	TRBJ1-5	CASGYREGQPQHF	TGTGCCAGCGGTTACAGGGAGGGTCAGCCCCAGCATTTT
.	.	15	TRBV11-1	TRBJ2-3	CASSPRERVADTQYF	TGTGCCAGCAGCCCCCGGGAGAGGGTGGCAGATACGCAGTATTTT
.	TRBD1	12	TRBV30	TRBJ2-7	CASGQSSYEQYF	TGTGCTTCGGGACAGTCGTCCTACGAGCAGTACTTC
once	.	14	TRBV12-5	TRBJ2-3	CASGLASRTDTQYF	TGTGCTAGTGGTTTGGCCAGCCGCACAGATACGCAGTATTTT
.	.	15	TRBV11-2	TRBJ2-2	CASSQQGRFTGELFF	TGTGCCAGCAGCCAACAGGGGAGGTTCACCGGGGAGCTGTTTTTT
.	.	14	TRBV4-3	TRBJ2-3	CASSLADITDTQYF	TGCGCCAGTTCATTAGCGGACATCACAGATACGCAGTATTTT
large	.	14	TRBV19	TRBJ1-1	CASSSPAMNTEAFF	TGTGCCAGTAGTAGCCCTGCGATGAACACTGAAGCTTTCTTT
.	.	13	TRBV5-1	TRBJ2-1	CASSRQVGDEQFF	TGCGCCAGCAGCAGACAGGTGGGGGATGAGCAGTTCTTC
.	.	15	TRBV30	TRBJ2-5	CAWSVRGAGGETQYF	TGTGCCTGGAGTGTACGGGGGGCAGGCGGGGAGACCCAGTACTTC
.	.	13	TRBV7-9	TRBJ1-1	CASSLVRDTEAFF	TGTGCCAGCAGCTTAGTACGGGACACTGAAGCTTTCTTT
.	.	14	TRBV6-5	TRBJ1-3	CASSSVPSGNTIYF	TGTGCCAGCAGTTCCGTCCCCTCTGGAAACACCATATATTTT
.	TRBD1	15	TRBV27	TRBJ2-1	CASSPATGSYNEQFF	TGTGCCAGCAGTCCGGCGACAGGGTCCTACAATGAGCAGTTCTTC
.	.	10	TRBV11-2	TRBJ2-5	CASSGQTQYF	TGTGCCAGCAGTGGGCAGACCCAGTACTTC
once	.	13	TRBV19	TRBJ2-5	CASSISAQETQYF	TGTGCCAGTAGTATTTCGGCCCAAGAGACCCAGTACTTC
.	TRBD2	15	TRBV28	TRBJ2-3	CASSPGSGVSDTQYF	TGTGCCAGCAGTCCGGGTAGCGGGGTTTCCGATACGCAGTATTTT
.	TRBD1	18	TRBV11-2	TRBJ2-1	CASSFGGHRGRSYNEQFF	TGTGCCAGCAGCTTCGGCGGGCACAGGGGGCGCTCCTACAATGAGCAGTTCTTC
.	TRBD1	15	TRBV6-5	TRBJ1-2	CASSGRDSYNYGYTF	TGTGCCAGCAGTGGGCGGGACAGCTACAACTATGGCTACACCTTC
.	.	12	TRBV19	TRBJ2-5	CASSIGKGTQYF	TGTGCCAGTAGTATAGGGAAAGGGACCCAGTACTTC
.	.	16	TRBV10-3	TRBJ2-3	CAISLPGVGKTDTQYF	TGTGCCATCAGCCTTCCGGGAGTAGGGAAAACAGATACGCAGTATTTT
.	.	10	TRBV21-1	TRBJ2-7	CAKTTSEQYF	TGTGCCAAGACAACTAGCGAGCAGTACTTC
.	TRBD1	14	TRBV28	TRBJ1-1	CASSMEGAHTEAFF	TGTGCCAGCAGTATGGAGGGGGCTCACACTGAAGCTTTCTTT
.	TRBD1	15	TRBV7-8	TRBJ1-6	CASSSWTGEASPLHF	TGTGCCAGCAGCTCCTGGACAGGGGAGGCTTCACCCCTCCACTTT
.	.	16	TRBV18	TRBJ2-5	CASSPPGRLYQETQYF	TGTGCCAGCTCACCACCGGGACGCCTGTACCAAGAGACCCAGTACTTC
.	TRBD1	13	TRBV29-1	TRBJ1-2	CSARQGASYGYTF	TGCAGCGCCCGACAGGGAGCGTCCTATGGCTACACCTTC
.	.	13	TRBV10-3	TRBJ1-1	CAIKWRSNTEAFF	TGTGCCATCAAGTGGAGATCGAACACTGAAGCTTTCTTT
.	.	12	TRBV6-1	TRBJ1-2	CASSDAGYGYTF	TGTGCCAGCAGTGACGCGGGGTATGGCTACACCTTC
.	.	14	TRBV6-4	TRBJ2-3	CASSAGESTDTQYF	TGTGCCAGCAGTGCGGGGGAGAGCACAGATACGCAGTATTTT
.	TRBD1	16	TRBV11-3	TRBJ2-3	CASSLGGQGVSDTQYF	TGTGCCAGCAGCTTAGGTGGACAGGGCGTCTCAGATACGCAGTATTTT
.	.	14	TRBV5-4	TRBJ2-1	CASSAEVSGVEQFF	TGTGCCAGCAGCGCAGAAGTCAGCGGTGTTGAGCAGTTCTTC
once	.	13	TRBV9	TRBJ2-5	CASSVESRETQYF	TGTGCCAGCAGCGTAGAATCGCGGGAGACCCAGTACTTC
once	TRBD1	13	TRBV10-3	TRBJ1-2	CAISEGQGRGYTF	TGTGCCATCAGTGAGGGACAGGGCCGCGGCTACACCTTC
.	TRBD2	16	TRBV7-7	TRBJ2-5	CASSPGGGSLQETQYF	TGTGCTAGCAGCCCTGGCGGGGGGAGTCTTCAAGAGACCCAGTACTTC